The following is a T cell receptor beta chain sequence with its context. The CDR3 covers 10 residues. Germline V gene data show CDR1 as SNHLY and CDR2 as FYNNEI. V was pared by 5 bases and J by 7 bases, with 3 bases between. These data originate in a study of blood T cell repertoires in COVID-19. Looking at the study overall: PBMCs, B-cell-depleted T cells, or T cells provided the cDNA or gDNA that made up the material.

Sequencing was performed with immunoSEQ multiplex PCR; in TCRdb, only in-frame clones are kept and a portion is missing. Among roughly 100,000 clones listed, 87% were seen once. The TCR was taken from a man aged 50-59 years with acute or convalescent COVID-19. The rearrangement links TRBV2 to TRBJ2-1; D unclear. Sequenced material: peripheral blood. The CDR3 is CASSQNEQFF. The CDR3 coding sequence is TGTGCCAGCAGTCAGAATGAGCAGTTCTTC.